This entry describes one T cell receptor beta chain. V gave up 7 bases and J gave up 6 bases, with 13 bases separating them. The germline CDR1 and CDR2 sequences are SQVTM and ANQGSEA. This CDR3 contains 12 residues. The sample belongs to a study of early T cells in non-severe SARS-CoV-2 infection. Overall study context: Chains stayed unpaired after sequencing of bulk RNA from unsorted whole blood.

Individual cDNA molecules each received unique molecular identifiers attached to them. TCRdb independently ran MiXCR on the 5' RACE reads; one entry per CDR3 protein. This table has some 57,000 distinct CDR3 sequences, around 13% appearing once. Material: whole blood. This clonotype was sampled from an adult who was a healthcare worker with PCR-confirmed SARS-CoV-2 infection or an uninfected control (not recorded which). V gene TRBV29-1 combines with J gene TRBJ2-1; D is possibly TRBD1 (6 bases). The CDR3 loop reads CSAHRDFNEQFF. For the CDR3, the DNA is TGCAGCGCCCACAGGGATTTCAATGAGCAGTTCTTC.